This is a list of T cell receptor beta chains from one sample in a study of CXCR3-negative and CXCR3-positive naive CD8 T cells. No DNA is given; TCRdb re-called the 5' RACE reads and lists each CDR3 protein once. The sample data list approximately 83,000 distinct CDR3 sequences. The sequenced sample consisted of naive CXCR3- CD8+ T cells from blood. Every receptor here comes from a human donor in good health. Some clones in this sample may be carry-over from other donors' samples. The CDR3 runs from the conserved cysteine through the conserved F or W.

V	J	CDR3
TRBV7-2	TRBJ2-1	CASSFNGNVDNEQFF
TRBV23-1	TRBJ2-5	CASSQSGQGSETQYF
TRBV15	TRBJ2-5	CATSYSGRETQYF
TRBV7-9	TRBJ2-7	CASSFPQLSEQYF
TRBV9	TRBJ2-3	CASSVVPAGVSDTQYF
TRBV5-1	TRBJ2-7	CASSLEGGVNYEQYF
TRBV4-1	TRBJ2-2	CASSQDFDTGELFF
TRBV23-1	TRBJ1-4	CASKTNGGPRVPAANEKLFF
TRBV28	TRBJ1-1	CASSSRMNTEAFF
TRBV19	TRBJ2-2	CASSSLAGSPNTGELFF
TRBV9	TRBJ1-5	CASSGGQGGQPQHF
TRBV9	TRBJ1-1	CASSVGSGTGNTEAFF
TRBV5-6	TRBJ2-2	CASSTGQMNTGELFF
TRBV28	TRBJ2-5	CASRSQGRGDRETQYF
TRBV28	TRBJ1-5	CASSSVGDKTYVGNQPQHF
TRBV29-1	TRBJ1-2	CSVALKGYYTF
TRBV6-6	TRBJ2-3	CASNPLGLSSTDTQYF
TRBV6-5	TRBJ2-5	CASSHGDQETQYF
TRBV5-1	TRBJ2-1	CASSLVPGVGSYNEQFF
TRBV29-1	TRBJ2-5	CSVDGLGYYNEQFF
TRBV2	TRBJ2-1	CASRTEAWDEQFF
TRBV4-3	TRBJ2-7	CASSQVRDYTYEQYF
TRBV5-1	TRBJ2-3	CAGSWGHYPTDTQYF
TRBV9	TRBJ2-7	CASSSKPGQGEQYF
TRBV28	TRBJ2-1	CASIPYQGMYNEQFF
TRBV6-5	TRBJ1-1	CASSYNQGLGVNTEAFF
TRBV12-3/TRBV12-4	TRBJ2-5	CASRGPVQTQYF
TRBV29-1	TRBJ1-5	CSASGYGQGDQPQHF
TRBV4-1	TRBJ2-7	CASSARRGYEQYF
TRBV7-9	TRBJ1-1	CASSNLQGGGELAFF
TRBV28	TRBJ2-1	CASSLEADEGHNEQFF
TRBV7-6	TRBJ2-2	CASNPGTDYSGELFF